Listed below are T cell receptor beta chains from one sample, sequenced in a study of OX40 agonist ivuxolimab in advanced cancers. The repertoire was sequenced with immunoSEQ multiplex PCR; TCRdb's copy has only in-frame clones and lacks some. The sample has 65,000 to 90,000 clones, 70% to 90% seen once. Sequencing was performed on CD4+ or CD8+ T cells sorted from blood, taken in a trial of the OX40 agonist ivuxolimab. The receptors stem from an adult with an advanced solid tumor such as melanoma, head and neck, liver or kidney cancer. Both conserved end residues are part of each CDR3. The D gene is left open where the match is weak. Expanded clones get a size class; other rows say once, few or many, or leave the size out.

D gene	CDR3 length	V gene	clone size	J gene	CDR3 DNA	CDR3 protein
TRBD2	16	TRBV5-1	once	TRBJ2-3	TGCGCCAGCAGCTTGGGTCTAGCGGGAGGGGTAGATACGCAGTATTTT	CASSLGLAGGVDTQYF
-	15	TRBV19	once	TRBJ2-5	TGTGCCAGTAGTATAGGCGGACGCCGGAAAGAGACCCAGTACTTC	CASSIGGRRKETQYF
-	13	TRBV7-9	-	TRBJ2-3	TGTGCCAGCAGCTTAGTAGTCCCAGATACGCAGTATTTT	CASSLVVPDTQYF
-	12	TRBV27	once	TRBJ2-7	TGTGCCAGCAGTCGAACCCTAGGCGAGCAGTACTTC	CASSRTLGEQYF
-	18	TRBV4-3	-	TRBJ2-4	TGCGCCAGCAGCCAAGCCCCGGGAGGGGGCGTCGCCAAAAACATTCAGTACTTC	CASSQAPGGGVAKNIQYF
-	14	TRBV7-2	once	TRBJ1-5	TGTGCCAGCAGCGCCCTTCAGACGGATCAGCCCCAGCATTTT	CASSALQTDQPQHF
-	13	TRBV7-3	-	TRBJ2-1	TGTGCCAGCAGCTCCACACGGGACAATGAGCAGTTCTTC	CASSSTRDNEQFF
-	17	TRBV7-2	-	TRBJ1-6	TGTGCCAGCAGCTTTAAGGGACCTAGCTCCTATAATTCACCCCTCCACTTT	CASSFKGPSSYNSPLHF
-	16	TRBV7-2	-	TRBJ2-2	TGTGCCAGCTTCGAAAGGGGGGCCCCCCGCACCGGGGAGCTGTTTTTT	CASFERGAPRTGELFF
TRBD2	12	TRBV6-4	-	TRBJ2-3	TGTGCCAGCAGTAGGGACTACTATACGCAGTATTTT	CASSRDYYTQYF
-	14	TRBV29-1	-	TRBJ2-1	TGCAGCGTTGAGGGACAAACTTGGGACAATGAGCAGTTCTTC	CSVEGQTWDNEQFF
TRBD2	18	TRBV4-3	-	TRBJ2-3	TGCGCCAGCAGCCAAGATCTCATGACTAGCGTGAGCACAGATACGCAGTATTTT	CASSQDLMTSVSTDTQYF
-	14	TRBV29-1	-	TRBJ1-5	TGCAGCGTTTCACAGGGAGAACATTGTCAGCCCCAGCATTTT	CSVSQGEHCQPQHF
TRBD1	18	TRBV19	-	TRBJ1-1	TGTGCCACCCTTCCTTTTACAGGGGGAAGTGGTCCGAACACTGAAGCTTTCTTT	CATLPFTGGSGPNTEAFF
-	15	TRBV15	-	TRBJ1-4	TGTGCCACCAGCAGAGATGCAGGGGCTAATGAAAAACTGTTTTTT	CATSRDAGANEKLFF
-	15	TRBV4-2	-	TRBJ2-1	TGTGCCAGCAGCCCTCAGGCACGGGGTGGGGATGAGCAGTTCTTC	CASSPQARGGDEQFF
-	13	TRBV9	-	TRBJ2-3	TGTGCCAGCAGCGTAACTAGCACAGATACGCAGTATTTT	CASSVTSTDTQYF
-	13	TRBV7-2	-	TRBJ1-4	TGTGCCAGCAGTTTTTGGAGTAATGAAAAACTGTTTTTT	CASSFWSNEKLFF
TRBD1	13	TRBV29-1	-	TRBJ2-5	TGCAGCGGTCGACAGGGGGCACGGGAGACCCAGTACTTC	CSGRQGARETQYF